The 26 T cell receptor beta chains presented below share a single source sample, sequenced in a study of post-analysis software for immune sequencing data (dated by TCRdb to 2015 to 2017). For these TCRs, the target antigens are not known. Receptors were amplified or captured by PCR. TCRdb shows the sequencer as Illumina HiSeq 2500. Unique molecular identifiers were incorporated into TCR beta cDNA libraries to reduce PCR and sequencing biases. Using fastp trimming at Q25 and MiXCR clonotype assembly, TCRdb reanalyzed the public sequencing data and kept in-frame beta chains. For every CDR3 protein sequence, its rows merge into one entry that carries the most common genes and DNA. Across this sample there are about 770,000 distinct CDR3 sequences, with under 60% seen only once. The ten largest account for roughly 4.9% of the sample. Beyond this particular receptor, the publication reports: Significantly higher frequencies in patients than in controls were found for five or six TRBV segments, including TRBV5-6, TRBV5-1 and TRBV20-1.

The sequencing sample was made of blood. These receptors all come from a girl under 18 with multiple sclerosis.

V and J are TRBV18 and TRBJ2-4; D might be TRBD1 or TRBD2, each matching 5 bases. Trimming removed 3 bases at V and 2 bases at J, with 8 bases between. The CDR3 has 14 residues. CDR1 is KGHSH, CDR2 LQKENI, per germline. Written as DNA, the CDR3 is TGTGCCAGCTCACCGGGACCCTCCAAAAACATTCAGTACTTC. Translation: CASSPGPSKNIQYF.

The gene calls are TRBV28 and TRBJ2-1; TRBD2 matches 9 bases. Germline CDR1 is MDHEN and CDR2 is SYDVKM. J was trimmed by 8 bases and V by 7 bases; bases with no gene match: 9. CDR3 length equals 14 residues. The CDR3 protein is CASKGGLAVYEQFF. CDR3 coding DNA: TGTGCCAGCAAAGGGGGACTAGCTGTCTATGAGCAGTTCTTC.

The rearrangement uses TRBV6-6 and TRBJ1-1; no reliable D call. Germline CDR1 and CDR2: MNHNY and SVGAGI (reference sequence). The CDR3 consists of 15 residues. V lost 2 bases and J 0 bases, leaving 10 bases between the germline ends. The DNA for the CDR3 is TGTGCCAGCAGTTACCCCCAGCCAATGAACACTGAAGCTTTCTTT. This gives the protein CASSYPQPMNTEAFF.

Points on this clonotype: A read error may be the cause here, since a much bigger clone is one base away. The CDR3 spells CASSESTHPEQYF. As DNA, the CDR3 is TGTGCCAGCAGTGAATCGACGCACCCGGAGCAGTACTTC. V and J are TRBV25-1 and TRBJ2-4, with unresolved D. Trimming shortened V by 1 base and J by 13 bases, and 14 bases separated the two germline ends. CDR1 MGHDK and CDR2 SYGVNS come from the germline V gene. The CDR3 extends over 13 amino acids.

This clonotype was seen more than once but under ten times. The V call is TRBV15, the J call TRBJ2-5; D remains ambiguous. V lost 3 bases, J lost 5 bases, and 16 bases lay in between. This CDR3 has 15 residues. Germline values: CDR1 LNHNV, CDR2 YYDKDF (reference sequence). The DNA of the CDR3 is TGTGCCACCAGCAGTACACTCAGGAGAGAGGAGACCCAGTACTTC. Encoded protein: CATSSTLRREETQYF. The full variable domain, in which reference TRBV15 and TRBJ2-5 provide the parts outside the CDR3, is DAMVIQNPRYQVTQFGKPVTLSCSQTLNHNVMYWYQQKSSQAPKLLFHYYDKDFNNEADTPDNFQSRRPNTSFCFLDIRSPGLGDTAMYLCATSSTLRREETQYFGPGTRLLVL.

The genes are TRBV10-3 and TRBJ1-1; a weak D match, TRBD1 (6 bases). The ends were cut back, 8 bases at V and 0 bases at J, with 16 bases in the middle. Germline lookup yields CDR1 ENHRY and CDR2 SYGVKD. The CDR3 is 15 residues long. The DNA for the CDR3 is TGTGCCATCCGGGGGGCGGACCGCATGAACACTGAAGCTTTCTTT. The encoded protein is CAIRGADRMNTEAFF.

This clonotype was counted only a few times. This chain's CDR3 is CASGGHPNTEAFF. The CDR3 nucleotides are TGTGCCAGCGGGGGACATCCGAACACTGAAGCTTTCTTT. This chain connects TRBV6-2 or TRBV6-3 to TRBJ1-1; perhaps TRBD1 as D (6 bases). V was shortened by 8 bases and J by 1 base, with 11 bases between the two germline ends. Looked up from germline, CDR1 is MNHEY and CDR2 is SVGEGT. The CDR3 has 13 residues.

This clonotype was seen at least ten times. The chain combines TRBV7-8 with TRBJ2-7; 8 nucleotides align to TRBD2. V dropped 4 bases and J dropped 5; count of bases not matched to a gene: 13. The CDR3 length is 16 residues. Germline loops: CDR1 SGHVS, CDR2 FQNEAQ. The CDR3, as DNA: TGTGCCAGCAGCTCGTACAGCGGGAGCAGTCCGAACGAGCAGTACTTC. Translating gives CASSSYSGSSPNEQYF.

This clonotype came up once. This sequence joins TRBV6-5 and TRBJ1-5; 8 positions agree with TRBD1. V shed 5 bases and J 4 bases; nucleotides not matched to a gene: 7. Germline V lookup: CDR1 MNHEY, CDR2 SVGAGI. The length of the CDR3 is 15 residues. The CDR3 sequence is CASSADRGGNQPQHF. Here the CDR3 DNA reads TGTGCCAGCAGTGCTGACAGGGGCGGTAATCAGCCCCAGCATTTT.

The V and J genes are TRBV20-1 and TRBJ2-7, with TRBD1 matching 7 bases. This CDR3 has 13 residues. Germline CDR1 and CDR2: DFQATT and SNEGSKA (reference sequence). The trim removed 3 bases at V and 3 bases at J, leaving 5 bases unmatched. CDR3 in amino acids: CSASSGGNYEQYF. The CDR3 DNA sequence: TGCAGTGCTAGTTCAGGGGGTAACTACGAGCAGTACTTC.

The chain links TRBV7-9 to TRBJ2-4, with no clear D. The J call could be wrong; TRBJ2-7 is a better fit for the DNA end. CDR3 length: 15 amino acids. CDR1 SEHNR and CDR2 FQNEAQ come from the germline V gene (reference sequence). The CDR3 bases are TGTGCCAGCAGCTTAGATCTTTCCCAAGTAGACGAGCAGTACTTC. It translates to CASSLDLSQVDEQYF.

This chain uses TRBV20-1 with TRBJ1-1; maybe TRBD1 (6 bases). V was pared by 1 base and J by 0 bases, with 9 bases between. Germline V gives CDR1 DFQATT, CDR2 SNEGSKA (reference sequence). This CDR3 region has 14 residues. The CDR3 here is CSARGGGVNTEAFF. CDR3 DNA: TGCAGTGCTAGAGGTGGGGGCGTGAACACTGAAGCTTTCTTT.

The J gene is TRBJ1-1, the V gene TRBV5-1; D might be TRBD1 (5 bases). Trimming took 5 bases from V and 4 from J, leaving 21 bases between them. CDR1 is SGHRS, CDR2 YFSETQ, per germline. The CDR3 is made up of 16 amino acids. In nucleotides, the CDR3 is TGCGCCAGCAGTCGACGGGCCTCGGGGGAAGGCACTGAAGCTTTCTTT. It encodes CASSRRASGEGTEAFF.

The rearrangement links TRBV20-1 to TRBJ2-7; TRBD2 is a possible D gene (5 bases). This CDR3 is built from 13 residues. Germline loops: CDR1 DFQATT, CDR2 SNEGSKA (reference sequence). The V and J ends lost 0 bases and 3 bases respectively, with 9 bases between them. CDR3 sequence (DNA): TGCAGTGCTAGAGACGGAGGATTCTACGAGCAGTACTTC. It yields the protein CSARDGGFYEQYF.

This rearrangement joins TRBV6-2 or TRBV6-3 to TRBJ1-2; TRBD1 matches 9 bases. Germline V gene sequence: CDR1 MNHEY, CDR2 SVGEGT. The CDR3 spans 15 residues. Trimming took 0 bases from V and 8 from J; bases not matched to a gene: 7. The CDR3 sequence is CASSYSRDRVEGYTF. Here the CDR3 DNA reads TGTGCCAGCAGTTACTCCCGGGACAGGGTGGAAGGCTACACCTTC.

V and J are TRBV5-1 and TRBJ1-1; 9 nucleotides match TRBD1. Germline assignment: CDR1 SGHRS and CDR2 YFSETQ. The CDR3 is made up of 16 amino acids. Trimming removed 1 base from V and 6 bases from J; junction bases left unmatched: 10. CDR3 sequence: CASSLTNRDRASEAFF. CDR3 nucleotides: TGCGCCAGCAGCTTGACAAACCGGGACAGGGCTTCTGAAGCTTTCTTT.

This clonotype was counted ten times or more. The V gene is TRBV12-3 or TRBV12-4, the J gene TRBJ2-7, with unresolved D. CDR3 length: 14 residues. Trimming cost V 2 bases and J 4 bases, with 12 bases left between them. The CDR3 sequence: CASSLTGPGYEQYF. For the CDR3, the DNA is TGTGCCAGCAGTTTAACGGGTCCAGGATACGAGCAGTACTTC.

This CDR3 reads CSVATGGGGETQYF. The CDR3, as DNA: TGCAGCGTCGCTACCGGCGGGGGCGGAGAGACCCAGTACTTC. This chain links TRBV29-1 with TRBJ2-5; D is perhaps TRBD2 (7 bases). The CDR3 runs 14 residues. Germline V CDR1 and CDR2: SQVTM, ANQGSEA. Trimming removed 6 bases from V and 4 bases from J, with 18 bases in between.

This clonotype was seen more than once but under ten times. The chain uses TRBV4-3 and TRBJ2-5, with TRBD2 matching 14 bases. CDR1 is LGHNA, CDR2 YSLEER, per germline. The length of the CDR3 is 15 residues. V lost 5 bases to trimming and J lost 5 bases; unmatched junction nucleotides: 4. In DNA form, the CDR3 reads TGCGCCAGCAGCAAGACTAGCGGGAGGGCGGAGACCCAGTACTTC. Translated: CASSKTSGRAETQYF.

This clonotype was counted between two and nine times. The genes are TRBV6-2 or TRBV6-3 and TRBJ1-5; D is ambiguous. CDR1 is MNHEY and CDR2 is SVGEGT in the germline V gene. Trimming removed 3 bases from V and 0 bases from J, with 9 bases in between. This CDR3 has 15 residues. The CDR3 reads CASSYSFASNQPQHF. Written as DNA, the CDR3 is TGTGCCAGCAGTTATAGTTTCGCTAGCAATCAGCCCCAGCATTTT.

The chain employs TRBV11-3 and TRBJ1-1; D not certain. The CDR3 is 16 residues long. The V and J ends lost 5 bases and 3 bases respectively, with 19 bases between them. Germline V gene sequence: CDR1 SGHNT, CDR2 YENEEA. The DNA for the CDR3 is TGTGCCAGCAGCCCCCTCCTGGCGGTCGGGGACACTGAAGCTTTCTTT. Translating gives CASSPLLAVGDTEAFF.

This chain uses TRBV7-9 with TRBJ2-7; TRBD2 matches 8 bases. The DNA end favors TRBJ2-5, so the J call may be wrong. There are 15 residues in the CDR3. Germline assignment: CDR1 SEHNR and CDR2 FQNEAQ (reference sequence). As DNA, the CDR3 is TGTGCCAGCAGCTTGGGACTAGGGGCGCGAGAGACCCAGTACTTC. It translates to CASSLGLGARETQYF.

This chain joins TRBV6-5 and TRBJ1-2, with 7 bases fitting TRBD1. The V gene's germline CDR1 is MNHEY and CDR2 SVGAGI. Trimming at V came to 5 bases and at J to 4 bases, leaving 10 bases not matched to a gene. This CDR3 is 15 amino acids long. DNA for the CDR3: TGTGCCAGCAGTCCCCTGGACAGGATTGTCTATGGCTACACCTTC. Amino acids: CASSPLDRIVYGYTF.

The chain couples TRBV7-2 to TRBJ2-1; TRBD2 is a possible D gene (5 bases). With 5 bases removed from V and 6 bases from J, the gap between germline ends came to 11 bases. The CDR3 length is 13 residues. CDR1 is SGHTA and CDR2 is FQGNSA in the germline V gene. CDR3: CASSLNGVNEQFF. In nucleotides, the CDR3 is TGTGCCAGCAGCCTCAACGGGGTCAATGAGCAGTTCTTC.

The CDR3: CASSPGFGGNNEQFF. The CDR3 coding sequence is TGTGCCAGCTCACCAGGCTTTGGGGGGAACAATGAGCAGTTCTTC. The chain combines TRBV18 with TRBJ2-1, with D perhaps matching TRBD2 (6 bases). The germline V gene encodes CDR1 KGHSH and CDR2 LQKENI. The ends were cut back, 2 bases at V and 5 bases at J, with 13 bases in the middle. This CDR3 region has 15 residues.

The CDR3 region has the DNA TGTGCCAGCAAGGGGCAACAGCCCTCCTACGAGCAGTACTTC. Protein: CASKGQQPSYEQYF. This rearrangement joins TRBV27 to TRBJ2-7; weak D call: TRBD1 (5 bases). V lost 7 bases and J 0 bases, leaving 13 bases between the germline ends. The CDR3 runs to 14 residues. CDR1 is MNHEY, CDR2 SMNVEV, per germline (reference sequence).